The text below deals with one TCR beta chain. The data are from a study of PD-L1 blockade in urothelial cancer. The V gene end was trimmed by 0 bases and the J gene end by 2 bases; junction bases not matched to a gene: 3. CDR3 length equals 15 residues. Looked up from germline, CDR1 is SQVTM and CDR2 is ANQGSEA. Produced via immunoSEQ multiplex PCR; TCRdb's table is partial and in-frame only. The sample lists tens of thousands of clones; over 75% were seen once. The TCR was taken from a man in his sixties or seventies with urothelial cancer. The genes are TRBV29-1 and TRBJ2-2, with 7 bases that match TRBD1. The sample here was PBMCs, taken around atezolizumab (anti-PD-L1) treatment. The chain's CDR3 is CSVEDRTGNTGELFF. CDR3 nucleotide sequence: TGCAGCGTTGAAGATCGGACAGGTAACACCGGGGAGCTGTTTTTT.